These 3 T cell receptor beta chains came from one sample sequenced in a study of cytomegalovirus exposure and HLA in healthy donors. Vbeta (60) and Jbeta (13) primers were used in the PCR. Libraries were prepared by immunoSEQ multiplex PCR; TCRdb keeps only in-frame clonotypes and omits some of them. The repertoire holds over 110,000 clones, approximately 84% seen once, with around 10% in the top ten. Sequenced: PBMCs. The receptors derive from a woman aged 55-70 years in good health and CMV-seropositive.

The V call is TRBV6-6, the J call TRBJ1-5, with TRBD1 matching over 8 bases. This CDR3 has 16 amino acids. Germline trimming cut 5 bases from V and 3 bases from J; bases unmatched to any gene: 9. Germline-derived CDR1 and CDR2 are MNHNY and SVGAGI (reference sequence). The CDR3 region has the DNA TGTGCCAGCAGTCACACCCCGGGACAGGACAATCAGCCCCAGCATTTT. Translating it yields CASSHTPGQDNQPQHF.

The CDR3 DNA reads as TGTGCCATCAGGAAGGGGGATACGCAGTATTTT. It codes for CAIRKGDTQYF. The V call is TRBV10-3, the J call TRBJ2-3, with a weak D call TRBD1 (5 bases). From germline, CDR1 is ENHRY and CDR2 SYGVKD. V was clipped by 6 bases and J by 6 bases, with 7 bases between them. This CDR3 is 11 amino acids long.

The V gene is TRBV6-5, the J gene TRBJ1-1; D remains unclear. Germline values: CDR1 MNHEY, CDR2 SVGAGI. The CDR3 runs 15 residues. Between the trimmed V and J ends, which lost 4 bases and 1 base, there was a span of 13 bases. In DNA form, the CDR3 reads TGTGCCAGCAGTTCGAGGGCTCCGGGGAACACTGAAGCTTTCTTT. It codes for CASSSRAPGNTEAFF.